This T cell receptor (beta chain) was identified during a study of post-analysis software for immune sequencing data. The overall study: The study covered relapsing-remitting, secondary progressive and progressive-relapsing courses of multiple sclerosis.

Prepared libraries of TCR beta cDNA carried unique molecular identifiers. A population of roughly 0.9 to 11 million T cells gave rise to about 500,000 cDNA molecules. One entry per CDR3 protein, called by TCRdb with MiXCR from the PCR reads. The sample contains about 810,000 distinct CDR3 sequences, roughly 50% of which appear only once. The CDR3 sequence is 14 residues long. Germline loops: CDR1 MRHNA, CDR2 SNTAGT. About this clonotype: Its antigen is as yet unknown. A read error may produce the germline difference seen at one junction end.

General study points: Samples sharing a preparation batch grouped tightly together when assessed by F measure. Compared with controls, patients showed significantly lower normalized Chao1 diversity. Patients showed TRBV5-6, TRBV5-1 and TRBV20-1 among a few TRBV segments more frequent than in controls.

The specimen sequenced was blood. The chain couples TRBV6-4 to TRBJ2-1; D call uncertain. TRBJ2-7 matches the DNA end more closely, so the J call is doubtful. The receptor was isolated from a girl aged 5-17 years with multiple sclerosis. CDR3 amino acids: CASSDSDGYNEQYF. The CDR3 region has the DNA TGTGCCAGCAGCGACTCGGACGGCTACAATGAGCAGTACTTC.